The clone carrying this T cell receptor (beta chain) was seen at least ten times. Its antigen is unidentified. The data were taken from a study of identical twins. TCRdb reanalysed the 5' RACE reads using MiXCR and keeps one entry per CDR3 protein. There are hundreds of thousands of distinct CDR3 sequences in the sample; roughly 6% occur only once, and approximately 2% lies in the top ten. Healthy Caucasian individuals made up all the donors. General observations from the study: Researchers reported weaker excess twin sharing in beta out-of-frame sequences. Memory repertoires showed no such pattern, whereas abundant cord blood beta clonotypes carried fewer insertions. It was cross-sectional statistical analysis, not following the same donors, that the conclusions relied on.

Specimen: naive T cells sorted from blood. The sequence was obtained from a man younger than 35 in good health.

The CDR3 DNA sequence: TGCAGCGTCCCGAGACAAACCGGGGAGCTGTTTTTT. Translation gives CSVPRQTGELFF. The chain is built from TRBV29-1 and TRBJ2-2; D ambiguous. CDR1 is SQVTM and CDR2 is ANQGSEA in the germline V gene. V was pared by 6 bases and J by 5 bases, with 10 bases between. This CDR3 is built from 12 residues.